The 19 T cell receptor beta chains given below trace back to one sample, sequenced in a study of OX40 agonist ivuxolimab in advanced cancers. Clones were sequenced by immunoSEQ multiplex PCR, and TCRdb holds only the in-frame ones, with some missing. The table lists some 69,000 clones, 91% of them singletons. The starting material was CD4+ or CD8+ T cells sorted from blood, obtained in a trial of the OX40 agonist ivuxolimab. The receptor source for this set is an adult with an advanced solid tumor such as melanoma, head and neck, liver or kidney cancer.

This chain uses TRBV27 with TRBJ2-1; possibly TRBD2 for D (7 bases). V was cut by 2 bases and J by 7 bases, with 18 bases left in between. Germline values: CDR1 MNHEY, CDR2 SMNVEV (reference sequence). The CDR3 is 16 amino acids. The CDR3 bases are TGTGCCAGCAGTTTAGTGGGGCGGGGGCCTCGTAATGAGCAGTTCTTC. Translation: CASSLVGRGPRNEQFF.

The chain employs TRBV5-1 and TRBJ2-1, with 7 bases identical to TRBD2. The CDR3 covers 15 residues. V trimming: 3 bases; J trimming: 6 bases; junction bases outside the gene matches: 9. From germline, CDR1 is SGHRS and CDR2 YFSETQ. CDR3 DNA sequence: TGCGCCAGCAGCTCTGGACTAGAAGCTCCCAATGAGCAGTTCTTC. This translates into CASSSGLEAPNEQFF.

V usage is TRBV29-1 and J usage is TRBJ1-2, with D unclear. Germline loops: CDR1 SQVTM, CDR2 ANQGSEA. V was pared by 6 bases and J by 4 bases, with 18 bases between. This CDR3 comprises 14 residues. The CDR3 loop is CSVQRTTRVYGYTF. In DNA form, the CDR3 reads TGCAGCGTCCAACGGACTACACGGGTCTATGGCTACACCTTC.

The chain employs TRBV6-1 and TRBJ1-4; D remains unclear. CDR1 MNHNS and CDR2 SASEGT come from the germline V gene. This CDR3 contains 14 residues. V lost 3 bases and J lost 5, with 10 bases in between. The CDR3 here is CASSDGALNEKLFF. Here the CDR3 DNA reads TGTGCCAGCAGTGATGGAGCTCTAAATGAAAAACTGTTTTTT.

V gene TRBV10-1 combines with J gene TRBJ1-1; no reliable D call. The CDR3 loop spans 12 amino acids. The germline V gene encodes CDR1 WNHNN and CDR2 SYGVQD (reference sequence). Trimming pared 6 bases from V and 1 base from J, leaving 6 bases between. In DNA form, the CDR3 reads TGCGCCAGCAGGGGTGAGAACACTGAAGCTTTCTTT. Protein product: CASRGENTEAFF.

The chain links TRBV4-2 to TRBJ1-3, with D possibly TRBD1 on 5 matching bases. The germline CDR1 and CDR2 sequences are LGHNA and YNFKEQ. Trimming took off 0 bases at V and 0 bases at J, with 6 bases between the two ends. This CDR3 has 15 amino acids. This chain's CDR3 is CASSQDDSSGNTIYF. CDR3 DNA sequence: TGTGCCAGCAGCCAAGATGACAGCTCTGGAAACACCATATATTTT.

CDR3 coding DNA: TGTGCCAGCAGACGCCCGGGACAGAATTACAATGAGCAGTTCTTC. Translated, it gives CASRRPGQNYNEQFF. The chain links TRBV11-2 to TRBJ2-1, with 7 positions matching TRBD1. Germline V gene lookup returns CDR1 SGHAT and CDR2 FQNNGV. Unmatched junction bases numbered 9, after V lost 6 bases and J lost 4 bases. The CDR3 totals 15 residues.

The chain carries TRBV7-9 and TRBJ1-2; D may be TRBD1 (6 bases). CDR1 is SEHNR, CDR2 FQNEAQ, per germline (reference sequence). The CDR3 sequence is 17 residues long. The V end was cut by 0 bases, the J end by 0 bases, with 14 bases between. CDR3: CASSLALGTKTNYGYTF. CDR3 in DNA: TGTGCCAGCAGCTTAGCGCTTGGGACAAAAACTAACTATGGCTACACCTTC.

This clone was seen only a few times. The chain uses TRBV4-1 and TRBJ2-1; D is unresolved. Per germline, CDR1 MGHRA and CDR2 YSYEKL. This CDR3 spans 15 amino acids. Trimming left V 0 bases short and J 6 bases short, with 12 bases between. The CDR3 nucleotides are TGCGCCAGCAGCCAAGATCGACGTTCTGGCAATGAGCAGTTCTTC. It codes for CASSQDRRSGNEQFF.

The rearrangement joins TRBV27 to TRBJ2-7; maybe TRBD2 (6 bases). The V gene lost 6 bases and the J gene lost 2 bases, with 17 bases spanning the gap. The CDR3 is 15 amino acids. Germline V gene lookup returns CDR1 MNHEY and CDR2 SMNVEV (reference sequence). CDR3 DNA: TGTGCCAGCAGACATACCGGGACTTTAACCTACGAGCAGTACTTC. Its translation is CASRHTGTLTYEQYF.

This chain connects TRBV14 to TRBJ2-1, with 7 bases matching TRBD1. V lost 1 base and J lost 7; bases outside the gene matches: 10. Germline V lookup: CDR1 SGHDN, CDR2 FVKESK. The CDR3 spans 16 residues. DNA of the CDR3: TGTGCCAGCAGCCAAGGGTTTACAGGGGCCGGGAATGAGCAGTTCTTC. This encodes CASSQGFTGAGNEQFF.

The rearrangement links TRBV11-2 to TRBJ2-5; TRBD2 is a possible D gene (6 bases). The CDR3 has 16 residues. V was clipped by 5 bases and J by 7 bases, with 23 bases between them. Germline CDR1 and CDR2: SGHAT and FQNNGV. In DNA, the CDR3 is TGTGCCAGCAGCCCCCCCGGGACTCCGACGATGGGGACCCAGTACTTC. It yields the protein CASSPPGTPTMGTQYF.

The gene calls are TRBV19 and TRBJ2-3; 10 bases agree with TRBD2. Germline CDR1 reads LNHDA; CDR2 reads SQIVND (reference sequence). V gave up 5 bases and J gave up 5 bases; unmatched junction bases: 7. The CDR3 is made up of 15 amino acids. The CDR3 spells CASSPSGRGQDTQYF. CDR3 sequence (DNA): TGTGCCAGTAGTCCCAGCGGGAGGGGGCAAGATACGCAGTATTTT.

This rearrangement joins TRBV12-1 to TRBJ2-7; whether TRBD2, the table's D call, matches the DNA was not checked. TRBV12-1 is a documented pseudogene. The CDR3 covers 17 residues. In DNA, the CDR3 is TGTGCCAGCAGCTTTGGCATTAGGACTAAGGGTTCCTACGAGCAGTACTTC. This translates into CASSFGIRTKGSYEQYF.

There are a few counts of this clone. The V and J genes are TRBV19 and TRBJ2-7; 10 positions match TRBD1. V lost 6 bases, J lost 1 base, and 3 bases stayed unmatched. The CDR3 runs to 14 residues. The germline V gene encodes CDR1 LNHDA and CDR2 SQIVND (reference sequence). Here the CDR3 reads CASSLGQGSYEQYF. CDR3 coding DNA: TGTGCCAGTAGCCTGGGACAGGGGTCCTACGAGCAGTACTTC.

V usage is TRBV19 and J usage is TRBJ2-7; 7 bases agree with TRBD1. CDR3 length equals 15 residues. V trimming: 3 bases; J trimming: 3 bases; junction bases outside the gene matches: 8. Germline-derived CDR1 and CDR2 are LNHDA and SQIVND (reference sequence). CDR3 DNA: TGTGCCAGTAGTATCAAGACAGGGTTAGACTACGAGCAGTACTTC. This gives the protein CASSIKTGLDYEQYF.

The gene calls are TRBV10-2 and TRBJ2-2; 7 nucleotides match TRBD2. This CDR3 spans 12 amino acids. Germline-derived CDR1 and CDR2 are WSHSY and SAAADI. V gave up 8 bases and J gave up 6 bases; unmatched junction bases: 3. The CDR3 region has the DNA TGCGCCAGCGGGGAGGGTCCCGGGGAGCTGTTTTTT. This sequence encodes CASGEGPGELFF.

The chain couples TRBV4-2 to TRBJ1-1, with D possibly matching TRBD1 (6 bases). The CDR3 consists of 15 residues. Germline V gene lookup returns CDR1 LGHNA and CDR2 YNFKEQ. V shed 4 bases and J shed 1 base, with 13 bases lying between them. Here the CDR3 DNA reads TGTGCCAGCAGCCTACAGACAGGAGGGAACACTGAAGCTTTCTTT. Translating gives CASSLQTGGNTEAFF.

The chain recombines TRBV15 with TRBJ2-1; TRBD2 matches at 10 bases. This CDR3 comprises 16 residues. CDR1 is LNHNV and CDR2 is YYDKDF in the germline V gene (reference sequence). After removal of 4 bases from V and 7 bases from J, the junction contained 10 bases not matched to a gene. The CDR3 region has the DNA TGTGCCACCAGCACTGGCCCAGCGGGAGGGTGGAATGAGCAGTTCTTC. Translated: CATSTGPAGGWNEQFF. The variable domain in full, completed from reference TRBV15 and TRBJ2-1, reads DAMVIQNPRYQVTQFGKPVTLSCSQTLNHNVMYWYQQKSSQAPKLLFHYYDKDFNNEADTPDNFQSRRPNTSFCFLDIRSPGLGDTAMYLCATSTGPAGGWNEQFFGPGTRLTVL.